This T cell receptor beta chain was sequenced during a study of T-cell memory formation after mild COVID-19. Study results and caveats: Pre-infection memory held some responding clones, suggesting pre-existing cross-reactive T cells responded.

One entry per CDR3 protein results from TCRdb running MiXCR on the 5' RACE reads. Altogether approximately 560,000 distinct CDR3 sequences are present, approximately 15% being singletons, with the ten largest covering about 7.4%. This clonotype was observed a handful of times. Its antigen is currently unknown. V dropped 0 bases and J dropped 9; count of bases not matched to a gene: 3. The V gene's germline CDR1 is SGDLS and CDR2 YYNGEE. The CDR3 totals 13 residues. This sequence originates from an adult woman who had mild COVID-19 (a few samples of this study predate the infection). Cell type and time point are not known. This chain connects TRBV9 to TRBJ2-1; 7 bases are a match to TRBD1. The sample taken for sequencing was PBMCs or a T cell subset sorted from them (not recorded which). The CDR3 region has the DNA TGTGCCAGCAGCGTAGGGGCAGGGGGTGAGCAGTTCTTC. Protein product: CASSVGAGGEQFF.